The T cell receptor (beta chain) described here comes from a study of blood T cell repertoires in COVID-19. Study details: Spain, Italy and the United States supplied samples that represented acute and convalescent COVID-19. PBMCs, B-cell-depleted T cells, or T cells were the source of the cDNA or gDNA that made up the material.

Per the original methods: Amplification from reference gene primers served as the basis for estimated nucleated cell counts. Generated by immunoSEQ multiplex PCR, the TCRdb table keeps only in-frame clones and is missing some. V, J and clone size reflect that table, while D and trimming were determined from the DNA. The sample yields approximately 80,000 clones, around four fifths seen once. V was shortened by 3 bases and J by 0 bases, with 12 bases between the two germline ends. The CDR3 runs 15 residues. Per the germline V gene, CDR1 is SQVTM and CDR2 is ANQGSEA. The receptor's source is a woman aged 70-85 years with acute or convalescent COVID-19. The sequenced sample was peripheral blood. The J gene is TRBJ2-1, the V gene TRBV29-1; possibly TRBD2 for D (5 bases). This CDR3 is CSVEEDASSYNEQFF. CDR3 nucleotides: TGCAGCGTTGAGGAGGACGCGAGCTCCTACAATGAGCAGTTCTTC.